A selection of T cell receptor beta chains follows, all from one sample in a study of neurological immune-mediated disorders. TCRdb used MiXCR to reprocess the 5' RACE reads, holding one entry per CDR3 protein. The data show about 55,000 distinct CDR3 sequences, with 3% to 4.5% seen just once and about 2% held by the top ten. The sample was CD4+ T cells from blood. The origin of the receptors is a woman aged 40 to 50 with multiple sclerosis. The conserved cysteine and the conserved F or W are not part of the CDR3 here. Clone size is not always given. Where it is, it says once, few, many or a class for expanded clones.

CDR3aa: ATRNRGPYEQY; j_gene: TRBJ2-7; v_gene: TRBV21-1; abundance: many
CDR3aa: ASSSELAGGLGTQY; j_gene: TRBJ2-3; v_gene: TRBV5-1; abundance: many
CDR3aa: ASSPDRAGGNTIY; j_gene: TRBJ1-3; v_gene: TRBV18; abundance: many
CDR3aa: SAHRQGGSEAF; j_gene: TRBJ1-1; v_gene: TRBV20-1; abundance: many
CDR3aa: ASSRGQGKTDTQY; j_gene: TRBJ2-3; v_gene: TRBV4-1; abundance: many
CDR3aa: ASSVDRGSSSYNEQF; j_gene: TRBJ2-1; v_gene: TRBV5-1; abundance: many
CDR3aa: ASSLAGARGTEAF; j_gene: TRBJ1-1; v_gene: TRBV7-2; abundance: many
CDR3aa: ATSRDSETQY; j_gene: TRBJ2-5; v_gene: TRBV15; abundance: many
CDR3aa: ASSAVTGGPDTQY; j_gene: TRBJ2-3; v_gene: TRBV7-9; abundance: many
CDR3aa: SVTGFPYNEQF; j_gene: TRBJ2-1; v_gene: TRBV29-1; abundance: many
CDR3aa: ASSVGGGSLKGTQY; j_gene: TRBJ2-5; v_gene: TRBV5-8; abundance: many
CDR3aa: ASSLEGNEQY; j_gene: TRBJ2-7; v_gene: TRBV5-1; abundance: many
CDR3aa: ASSRDSGNTIY; j_gene: TRBJ1-3; v_gene: TRBV7-9; abundance: many
CDR3aa: ASSQGEVPKYGYT; j_gene: TRBJ1-2; v_gene: TRBV3-1; abundance: many
CDR3aa: SVVGTGAFGANVLT; j_gene: TRBJ2-6; v_gene: TRBV29-1; abundance: few
CDR3aa: ASSLRRQVETQY; j_gene: TRBJ2-5; v_gene: TRBV7-2; abundance: few
CDR3aa: ASSLTENEKLF; j_gene: TRBJ1-4; v_gene: TRBV5-1; abundance: few
CDR3aa: ASSSEGLYEQY; j_gene: TRBJ2-7; v_gene: TRBV5-1; abundance: many
CDR3aa: ASSPKPGGGAETQY; j_gene: TRBJ2-5; v_gene: TRBV7-2; abundance: many
CDR3aa: ASSENRPSYGYT; j_gene: TRBJ1-2; v_gene: TRBV2; abundance: NA
CDR3aa: ASSRTGSSYEQY; j_gene: TRBJ2-7; v_gene: TRBV11-1; abundance: many
CDR3aa: ASSLVGEATNEKLF; j_gene: TRBJ1-4; v_gene: TRBV5-1; abundance: many
CDR3aa: ASSGHTGNTGELF; j_gene: TRBJ2-2; v_gene: TRBV6-2/TRBV6-3; abundance: many
CDR3aa: ASSLAAGTTEAF; j_gene: TRBJ1-1; v_gene: TRBV7-3; abundance: many
CDR3aa: ASCRGPSTDTQY; j_gene: TRBJ2-3; v_gene: TRBV5-6; abundance: many
CDR3aa: ASTRRGNEKLF; j_gene: TRBJ1-4; v_gene: TRBV3-1; abundance: many
CDR3aa: ASVGTGNGETQY; j_gene: TRBJ2-5; v_gene: TRBV12-3/TRBV12-4; abundance: many
CDR3aa: ASSSSRVVHNEQF; j_gene: TRBJ2-1; v_gene: TRBV6-6; abundance: many
CDR3aa: ASSSTAGNTIY; j_gene: TRBJ1-3; v_gene: TRBV7-3; abundance: many
CDR3aa: ASSQLTTSTDTQY; j_gene: TRBJ2-3; v_gene: TRBV4-1; abundance: many
CDR3aa: ATSDPRTGGADTQY; j_gene: TRBJ2-3; v_gene: TRBV24-1; abundance: many
CDR3aa: SALPGTGLEKLF; j_gene: TRBJ1-4; v_gene: TRBV20-1; abundance: many
CDR3aa: ASSHQGQGEEKLF; j_gene: TRBJ1-4; v_gene: TRBV3-1; abundance: many
CDR3aa: ASSPDRDHGYT; j_gene: TRBJ1-2; v_gene: TRBV18; abundance: many
CDR3aa: ASSPGFGELF; j_gene: TRBJ2-2; v_gene: TRBV12-3/TRBV12-4; abundance: many
CDR3aa: ASSLASQQGAALSNEQF; j_gene: TRBJ2-1; v_gene: TRBV7-6; abundance: many
CDR3aa: ASSWVGDEQF; j_gene: TRBJ2-1; v_gene: TRBV5-1; abundance: many
CDR3aa: SAYRQGYNEQF; j_gene: TRBJ2-1; v_gene: TRBV20-1; abundance: many
CDR3aa: ASSRDRGQPQH; j_gene: TRBJ1-5; v_gene: TRBV5-1; abundance: many
CDR3aa: AIKGPGQLGTNYGYT; j_gene: TRBJ1-2; v_gene: TRBV10-3; abundance: many
CDR3aa: ASSRRPDGNQPQH; j_gene: TRBJ1-5; v_gene: TRBV6-1; abundance: many